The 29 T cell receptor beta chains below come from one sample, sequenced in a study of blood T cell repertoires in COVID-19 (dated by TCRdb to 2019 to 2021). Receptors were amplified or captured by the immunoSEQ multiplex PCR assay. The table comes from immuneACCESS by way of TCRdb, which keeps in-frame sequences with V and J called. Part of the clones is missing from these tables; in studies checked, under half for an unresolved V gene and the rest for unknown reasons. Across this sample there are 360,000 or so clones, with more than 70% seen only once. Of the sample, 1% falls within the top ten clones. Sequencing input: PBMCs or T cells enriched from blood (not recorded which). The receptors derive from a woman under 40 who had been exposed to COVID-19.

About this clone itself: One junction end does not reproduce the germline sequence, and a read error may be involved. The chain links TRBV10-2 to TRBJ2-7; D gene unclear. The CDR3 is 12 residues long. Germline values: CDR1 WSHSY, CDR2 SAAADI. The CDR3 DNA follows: TGCGCCAGCAGTTTAAACTCCAACGAGCAGTACTTC. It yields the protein CASSLNSNEQYF.

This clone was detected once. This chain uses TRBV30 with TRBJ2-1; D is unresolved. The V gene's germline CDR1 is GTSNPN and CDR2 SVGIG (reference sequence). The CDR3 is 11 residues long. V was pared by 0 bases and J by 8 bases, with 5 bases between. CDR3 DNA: TGTGCCTGGAGTGTACTGTATGAGCAGTTCTTC. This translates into CAWSVLYEQFF.

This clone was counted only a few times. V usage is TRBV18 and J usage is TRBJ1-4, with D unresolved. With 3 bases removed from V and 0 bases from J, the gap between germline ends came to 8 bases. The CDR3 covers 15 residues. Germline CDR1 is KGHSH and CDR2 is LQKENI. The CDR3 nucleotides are TGTGCCAGCTCACCTGGGAGGGCAACTAATGAAAAACTGTTTTTT. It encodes CASSPGRATNEKLFF.

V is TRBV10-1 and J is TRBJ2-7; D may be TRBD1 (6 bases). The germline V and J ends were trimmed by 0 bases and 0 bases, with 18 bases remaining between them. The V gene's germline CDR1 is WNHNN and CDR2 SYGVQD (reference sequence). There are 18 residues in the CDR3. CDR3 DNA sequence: TGCGCCAGCAGTGAGTCTGGGGTCCGGACAGCTGACTCCTACGAGCAGTACTTC. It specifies CASSESGVRTADSYEQYF.

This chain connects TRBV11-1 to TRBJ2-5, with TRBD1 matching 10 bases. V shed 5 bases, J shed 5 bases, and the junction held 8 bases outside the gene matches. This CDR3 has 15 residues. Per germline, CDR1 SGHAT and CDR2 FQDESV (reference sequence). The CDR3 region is CASSPTRDRGETQYF. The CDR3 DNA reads TGTGCCAGCAGCCCCACCCGGGACAGGGGCGAGACCCAGTACTTC.

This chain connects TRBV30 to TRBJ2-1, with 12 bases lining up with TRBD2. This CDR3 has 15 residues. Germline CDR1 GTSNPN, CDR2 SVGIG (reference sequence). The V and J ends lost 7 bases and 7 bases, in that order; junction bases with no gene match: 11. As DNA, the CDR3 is TGTGCCTACACCCCTGGGCTAGCGGGAGGGAATGAGCAGTTCTTC. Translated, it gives CAYTPGLAGGNEQFF.

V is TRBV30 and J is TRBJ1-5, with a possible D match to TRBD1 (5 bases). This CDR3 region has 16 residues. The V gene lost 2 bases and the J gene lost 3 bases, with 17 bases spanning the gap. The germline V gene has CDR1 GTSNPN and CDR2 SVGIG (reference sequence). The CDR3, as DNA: TGTGCCTGGAGTTTCAGGGATAGGTTTTCCAATCAGCCCCAGCATTTT. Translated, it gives CAWSFRDRFSNQPQHF.

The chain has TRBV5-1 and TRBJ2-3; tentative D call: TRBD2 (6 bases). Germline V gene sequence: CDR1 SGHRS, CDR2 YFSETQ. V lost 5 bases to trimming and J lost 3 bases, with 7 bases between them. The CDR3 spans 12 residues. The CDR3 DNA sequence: TGCGCCAGCAGGGCGGGGACAGATACGCAGTATTTT. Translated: CASRAGTDTQYF.

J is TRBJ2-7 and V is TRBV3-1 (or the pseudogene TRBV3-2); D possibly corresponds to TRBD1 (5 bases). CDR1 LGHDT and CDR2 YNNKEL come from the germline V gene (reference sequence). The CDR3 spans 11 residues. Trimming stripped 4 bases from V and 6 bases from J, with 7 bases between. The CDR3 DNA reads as TGTGCCAGCAGCCGACAGACCGAGCAGTACTTC. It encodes CASSRQTEQYF.

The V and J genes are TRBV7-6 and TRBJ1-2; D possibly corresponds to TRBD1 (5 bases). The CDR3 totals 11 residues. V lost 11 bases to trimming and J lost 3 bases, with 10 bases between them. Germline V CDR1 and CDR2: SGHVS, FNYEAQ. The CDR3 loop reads CAAGADYGYTF. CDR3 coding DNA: TGTGCCGCTGGGGCAGACTATGGCTACACCTTC.

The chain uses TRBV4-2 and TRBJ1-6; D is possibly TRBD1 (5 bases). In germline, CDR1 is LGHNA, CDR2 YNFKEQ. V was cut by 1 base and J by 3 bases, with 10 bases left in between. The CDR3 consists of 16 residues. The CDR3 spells CASSQASTVYNSPLHF. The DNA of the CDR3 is TGTGCCAGCAGCCAAGCCTCGACAGTCTATAATTCACCCCTCCACTTT.

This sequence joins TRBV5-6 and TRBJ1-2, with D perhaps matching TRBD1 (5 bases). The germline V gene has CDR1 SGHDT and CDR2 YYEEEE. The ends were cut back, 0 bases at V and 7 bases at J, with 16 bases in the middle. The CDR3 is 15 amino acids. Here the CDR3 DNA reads TGTGCCAGCAGCTTGGGTCTTGTGTCAGGGTTTGGCTACACCTTC. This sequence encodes CASSLGLVSGFGYTF.

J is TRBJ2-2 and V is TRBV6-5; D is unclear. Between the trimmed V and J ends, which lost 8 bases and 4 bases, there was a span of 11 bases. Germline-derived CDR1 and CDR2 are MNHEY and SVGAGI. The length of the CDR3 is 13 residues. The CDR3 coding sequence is TGTGCCAGCCTGGCACAGTTCACCGGGGAGCTGTTTTTT. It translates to CASLAQFTGELFF.

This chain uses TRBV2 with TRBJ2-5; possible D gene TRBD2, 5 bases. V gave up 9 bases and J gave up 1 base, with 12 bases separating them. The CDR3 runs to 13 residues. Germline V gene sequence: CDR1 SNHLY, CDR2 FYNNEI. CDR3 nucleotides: TGTGCCAGACGGGAAGGGTCCCAAGAGACCCAGTACTTC. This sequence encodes CARREGSQETQYF.

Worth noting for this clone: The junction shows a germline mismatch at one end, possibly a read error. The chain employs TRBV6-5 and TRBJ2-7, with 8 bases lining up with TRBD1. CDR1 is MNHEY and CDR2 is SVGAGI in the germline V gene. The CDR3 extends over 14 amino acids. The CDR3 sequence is CASTYVPGGNEQYF. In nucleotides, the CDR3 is TGTGCCAGCACTTACGTCCCAGGGGGCAACGAGCAGTACTTC.

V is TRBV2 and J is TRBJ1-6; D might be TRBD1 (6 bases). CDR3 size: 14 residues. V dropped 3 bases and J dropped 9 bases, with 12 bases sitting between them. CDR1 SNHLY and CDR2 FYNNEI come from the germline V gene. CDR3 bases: TGTGCCAGCAGTGAGACAGGCGAGGTTTCACCCCTCCACTTT. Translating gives CASSETGEVSPLHF.

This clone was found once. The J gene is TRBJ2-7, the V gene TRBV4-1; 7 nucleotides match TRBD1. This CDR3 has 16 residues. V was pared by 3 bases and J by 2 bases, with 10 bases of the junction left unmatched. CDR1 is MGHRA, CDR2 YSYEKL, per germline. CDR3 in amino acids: CASSQIRDSLAYEQYF. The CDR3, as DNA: TGCGCCAGCAGCCAGATAAGGGACAGTTTAGCCTACGAGCAGTACTTC.

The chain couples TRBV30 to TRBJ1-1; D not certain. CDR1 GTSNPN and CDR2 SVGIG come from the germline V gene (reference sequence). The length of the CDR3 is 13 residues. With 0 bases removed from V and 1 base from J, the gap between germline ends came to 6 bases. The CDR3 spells CAWSVQENTEAFF. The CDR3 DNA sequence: TGTGCCTGGAGTGTCCAGGAGAACACTGAAGCTTTCTTT.

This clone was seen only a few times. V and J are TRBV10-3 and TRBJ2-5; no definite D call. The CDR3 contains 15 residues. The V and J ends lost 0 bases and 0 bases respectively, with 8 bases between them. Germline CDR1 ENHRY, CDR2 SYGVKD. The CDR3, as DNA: TGTGCCATCAGTGAGTCGGGCCCCTACCAAGAGACCCAGTACTTC. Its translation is CAISESGPYQETQYF.

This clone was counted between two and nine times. The CDR3 DNA follows: TGTGCCAGCAGCTTAATGGTGGCTAGTAACGCCGGGGAGCTGTTTTTT. Protein sequence: CASSLMVASNAGELFF. The chain links TRBV7-3 to TRBJ2-2; no clear D. The CDR3 extends over 16 amino acids. Germline V gene sequence: CDR1 SGHTA, CDR2 FQGTGA. The V end lost 1 base, the J end lost 6 bases, and 15 bases lay between the germline ends.

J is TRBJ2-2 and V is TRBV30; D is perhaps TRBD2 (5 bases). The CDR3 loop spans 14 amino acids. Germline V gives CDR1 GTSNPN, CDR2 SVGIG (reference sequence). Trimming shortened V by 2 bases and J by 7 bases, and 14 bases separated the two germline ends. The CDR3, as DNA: TGTGCCTGGAGTCCATTGACGGGAAGCGGGGAGCTGTTTTTT. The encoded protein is CAWSPLTGSGELFF.

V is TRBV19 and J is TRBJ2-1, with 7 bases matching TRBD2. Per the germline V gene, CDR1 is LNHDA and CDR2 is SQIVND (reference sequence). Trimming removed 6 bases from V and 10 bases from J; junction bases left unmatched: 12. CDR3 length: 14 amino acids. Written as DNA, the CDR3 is TGTGCCAGTAGCCCCCGGACTGTCGGGGGGGAGCAGTTCTTC. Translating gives CASSPRTVGGEQFF.

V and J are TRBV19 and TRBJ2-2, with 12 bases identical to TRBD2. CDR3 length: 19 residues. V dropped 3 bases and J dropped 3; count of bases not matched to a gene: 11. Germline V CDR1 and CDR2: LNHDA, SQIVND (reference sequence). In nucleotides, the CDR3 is TGTGCCAGTAGTATCAGACTAGCGGGAGTCGGGGGGGACACCGGGGAGCTGTTTTTT. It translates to CASSIRLAGVGGDTGELFF.

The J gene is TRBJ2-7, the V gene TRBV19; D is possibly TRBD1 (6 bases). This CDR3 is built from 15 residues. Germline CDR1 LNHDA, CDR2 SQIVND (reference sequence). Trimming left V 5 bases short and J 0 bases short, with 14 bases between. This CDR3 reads CASSPPDSLSYEQYF. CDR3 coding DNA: TGTGCCAGTAGTCCCCCGGACAGCCTCTCCTACGAGCAGTACTTC.

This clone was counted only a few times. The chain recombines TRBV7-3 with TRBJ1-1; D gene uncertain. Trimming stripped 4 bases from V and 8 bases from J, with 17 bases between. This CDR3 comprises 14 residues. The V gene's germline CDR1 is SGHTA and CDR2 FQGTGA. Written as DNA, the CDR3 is TGTGCCAGCAGCTCCTCGACCCTGGGCCGCGAAGCTTTCTTT. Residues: CASSSSTLGREAFF. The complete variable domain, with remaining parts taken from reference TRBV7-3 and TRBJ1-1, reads GAGVSQTPSNKVTEKGKYVELRCDPISGHTALYWYRQSLGQGPEFLIYFQGTGAADDSGLPNDRFFAVRPEGSVSTLKIQRTERGDSAVYLCASSSSTLGREAFFGQGTRLTVV.

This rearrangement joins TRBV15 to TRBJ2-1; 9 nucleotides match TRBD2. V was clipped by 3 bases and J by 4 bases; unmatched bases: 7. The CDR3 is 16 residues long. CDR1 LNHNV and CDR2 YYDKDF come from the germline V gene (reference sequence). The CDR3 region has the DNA TGTGCCACCAGCAGGGACATAGCGGGAGCATACAATGAGCAGTTCTTC. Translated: CATSRDIAGAYNEQFF.

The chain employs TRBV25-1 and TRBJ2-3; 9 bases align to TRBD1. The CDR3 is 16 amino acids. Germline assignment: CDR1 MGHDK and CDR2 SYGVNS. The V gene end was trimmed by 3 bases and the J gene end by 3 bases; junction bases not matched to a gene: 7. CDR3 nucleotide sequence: TGTGCCAGCAGTGACACGACAGGGGGAGGGACAGATACGCAGTATTTT. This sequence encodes CASSDTTGGGTDTQYF.

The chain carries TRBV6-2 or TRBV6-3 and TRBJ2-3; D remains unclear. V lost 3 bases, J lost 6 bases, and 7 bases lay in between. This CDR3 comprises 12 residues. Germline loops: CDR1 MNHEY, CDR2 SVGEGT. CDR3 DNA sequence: TGTGCCAGCAGTTATCCCTACGATACGCAGTATTTT. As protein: CASSYPYDTQYF.

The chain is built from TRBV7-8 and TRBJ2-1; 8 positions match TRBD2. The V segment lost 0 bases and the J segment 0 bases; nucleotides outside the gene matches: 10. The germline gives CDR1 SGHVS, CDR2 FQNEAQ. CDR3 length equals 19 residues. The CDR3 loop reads CASSLAVAGGPSSYNEQFF. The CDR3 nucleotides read TGTGCCAGCAGCTTAGCAGTGGCGGGAGGCCCGAGCTCCTACAATGAGCAGTTCTTC.